This T cell receptor (beta chain) appears in the sequencing data of a study of T cell repertoires in cytomegalovirus infection. About the study: CMV infection and matching HLA type were both indicated by public TCR beta signatures. Study findings and constraints: Predominance within the ex vivo response was attributable to HLA-C-restricted CMV-specific TCR beta clonotypes.

CDR1 SSHAT and CDR2 FNYEAQ come from the germline V gene (reference sequence). The CDR3 runs to 12 residues. This clonotype was seen at least ten times. Antigen unknown. Sequence at one end of the junction differs from germline and may be a read error. TCRdb re-analysed the reads in MiXCR, keeping a single row per CDR3 protein. This repertoire shows 200,000 or so distinct CDR3 sequences, roughly a fifth found once; its top ten account for roughly 2.9%. Sample: PBMCs. This clonotype originated in a human donor in good health (CMV status not recorded). Some clones in this sample may be carry-over from other donors' samples. J is TRBJ1-2 and V is TRBV7-7; D uncertain. CDR3 protein: CASSQAVGGYTF. CDR3 DNA: TGTGCTAGCAGCCAGGCGGTAGGCGGCTACACCTTC.